This T cell receptor (beta chain) was retrieved from a study of blood T cell repertoires in COVID-19. Study information: Spain, Italy and the United States supplied samples that represented acute and convalescent COVID-19. T cells, B-cell-depleted T cells, or PBMCs supplied cDNA or gDNA.

Profiling relied on immunoSEQ multiplex PCR, and the TCRdb table lists in-frame clones only, not all of them. The sample has over 200,000 clones; approximately 90% are singletons. The trim removed 3 bases at V and 4 bases at J, leaving 4 bases unmatched. The CDR3 consists of 15 residues. CDR1 is MGHRA and CDR2 is YSYEKL in the germline V gene. The sample comprised PBMCs or T cells enriched from blood (not recorded which). This clonotype originated in a man aged 18-30 years with acute COVID-19. The J gene is TRBJ1-3, the V gene TRBV4-1; 9 nucleotides line up with TRBD1. The DNA of the CDR3 is TGCGCCAGCAGCCAGACAGGGGGTTCCGGAAACACCATATATTTT. Its translation: CASSQTGGSGNTIYF.